The entry that follows covers one TCR beta chain sequence. This entry belongs to a study of blood T cell repertoires in COVID-19. Study information: Specimens from acute and convalescent COVID-19 originated in the United States, Italy and Spain. From T cells, B-cell-depleted T cells, or PBMCs came the material, which was cDNA or gDNA.

Germline-derived CDR1 and CDR2 are MDHEN and SYDVKM. The CDR3 consists of 16 residues. The V gene end was trimmed by 7 bases and the J gene end by 0 bases; junction bases not matched to a gene: 8. In the authors' workflow: Amplification of reference gene primers was used by the study to estimate nucleated cell counts. Some clones are missing from TCRdb's copy, which holds only in-frame ones; the method was immunoSEQ multiplex PCR. For V, J and clone size, that table is used; D and trimming come from the DNA. The sample comprises 80,000 or so clones, roughly nine tenths of which are singletons, and approximately 1.8% rests with the top ten.

The sample taken for sequencing was peripheral blood. The chain has TRBV28 and TRBJ2-3; TRBD2 aligns across 9 bases. The source is a woman aged 55-69 years with acute or convalescent COVID-19. The CDR3 DNA sequence: TGTGCCAGCATATGGGCGGGGGGGATTAGCACAGATACGCAGTATTTT. Translation: CASIWAGGISTDTQYF.